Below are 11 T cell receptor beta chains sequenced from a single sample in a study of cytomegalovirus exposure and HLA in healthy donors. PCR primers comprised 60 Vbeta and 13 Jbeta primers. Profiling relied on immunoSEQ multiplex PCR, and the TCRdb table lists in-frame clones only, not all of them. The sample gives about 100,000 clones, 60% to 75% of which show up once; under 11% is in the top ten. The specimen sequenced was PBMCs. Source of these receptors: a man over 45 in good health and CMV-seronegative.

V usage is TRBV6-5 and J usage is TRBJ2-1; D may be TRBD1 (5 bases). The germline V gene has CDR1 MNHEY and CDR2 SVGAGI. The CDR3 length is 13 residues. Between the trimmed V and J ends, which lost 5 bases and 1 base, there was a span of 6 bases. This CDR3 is CASSAGSYNEQFF. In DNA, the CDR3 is TGTGCCAGCAGTGCAGGGTCCTACAATGAGCAGTTCTTC.

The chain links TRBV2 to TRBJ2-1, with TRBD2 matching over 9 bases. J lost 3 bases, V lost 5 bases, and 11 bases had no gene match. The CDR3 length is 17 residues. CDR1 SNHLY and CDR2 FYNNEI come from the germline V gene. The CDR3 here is CASSNNIAGVLYNEQFF. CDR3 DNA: TGTGCCAGCAGTAATAACATAGCGGGGGTTCTCTACAATGAGCAGTTCTTC.

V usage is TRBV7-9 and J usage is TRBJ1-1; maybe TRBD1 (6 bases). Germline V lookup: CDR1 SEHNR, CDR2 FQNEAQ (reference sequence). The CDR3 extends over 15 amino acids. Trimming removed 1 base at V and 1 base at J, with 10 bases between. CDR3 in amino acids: CASSLGGQKNTEAFF. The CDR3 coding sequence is TGTGCCAGCAGCTTAGGAGGACAGAAGAACACTGAAGCTTTCTTT.

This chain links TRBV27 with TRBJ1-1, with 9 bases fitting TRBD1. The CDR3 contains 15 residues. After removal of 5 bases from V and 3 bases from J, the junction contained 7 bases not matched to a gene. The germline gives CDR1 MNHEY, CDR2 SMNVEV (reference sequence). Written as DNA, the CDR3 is TGTGCCAGCAGTACAATACACAGGGGGCACACTGAAGCTTTCTTT. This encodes CASSTIHRGHTEAFF.

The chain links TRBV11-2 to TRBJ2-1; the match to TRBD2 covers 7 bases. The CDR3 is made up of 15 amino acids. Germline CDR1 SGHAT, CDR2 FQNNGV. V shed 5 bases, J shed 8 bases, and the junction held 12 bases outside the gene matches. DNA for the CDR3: TGTGCCAGCAGCCCCCCCCGCGGGAGTCGGTATGAGCAGTTCTTC. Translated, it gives CASSPPRGSRYEQFF.

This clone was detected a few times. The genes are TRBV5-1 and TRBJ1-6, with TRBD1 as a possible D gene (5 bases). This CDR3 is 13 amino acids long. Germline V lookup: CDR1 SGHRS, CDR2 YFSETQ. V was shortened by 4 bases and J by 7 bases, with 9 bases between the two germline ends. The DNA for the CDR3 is TGCGCCAGCAGCAGGGCAGGGAATTCACCCCTCCACTTT. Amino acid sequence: CASSRAGNSPLHF.

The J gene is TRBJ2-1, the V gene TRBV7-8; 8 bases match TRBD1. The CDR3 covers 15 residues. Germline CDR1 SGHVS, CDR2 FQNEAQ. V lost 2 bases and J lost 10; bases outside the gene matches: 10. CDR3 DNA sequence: TGTGCCAGCAGCTTACTCCCGACAGGGGCAAGAGAGCAGTTCTTC. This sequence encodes CASSLLPTGAREQFF.

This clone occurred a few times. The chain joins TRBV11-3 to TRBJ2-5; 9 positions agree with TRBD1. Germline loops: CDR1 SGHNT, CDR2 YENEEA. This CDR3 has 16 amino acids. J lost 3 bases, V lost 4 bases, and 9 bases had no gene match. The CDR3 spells CASSYSGTGMEETQYF. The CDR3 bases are TGTGCCAGCAGCTATTCCGGGACAGGGATGGAAGAGACCCAGTACTTC.

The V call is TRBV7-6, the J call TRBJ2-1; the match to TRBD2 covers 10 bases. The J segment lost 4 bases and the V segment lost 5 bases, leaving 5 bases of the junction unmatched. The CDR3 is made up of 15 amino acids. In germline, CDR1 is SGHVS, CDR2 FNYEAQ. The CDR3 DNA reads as TGTGCCAGCAGCCGAGCGGGAGGGCCATACAATGAGCAGTTCTTC. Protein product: CASSRAGGPYNEQFF.

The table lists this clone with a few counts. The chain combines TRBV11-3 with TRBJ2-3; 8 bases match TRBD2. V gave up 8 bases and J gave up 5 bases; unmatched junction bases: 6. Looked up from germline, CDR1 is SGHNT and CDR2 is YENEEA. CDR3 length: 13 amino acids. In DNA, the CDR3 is TGTGCCAGCGGGTCTAGCGGGTTAGATACGCAGTATTTT. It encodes CASGSSGLDTQYF.

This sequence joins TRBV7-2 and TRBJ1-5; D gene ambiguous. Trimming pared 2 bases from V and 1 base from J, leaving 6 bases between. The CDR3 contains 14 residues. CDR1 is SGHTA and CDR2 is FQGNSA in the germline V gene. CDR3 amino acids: CASSLSQSNQPQHF. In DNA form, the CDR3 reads TGTGCCAGCAGCTTATCCCAAAGCAATCAGCCCCAGCATTTT.